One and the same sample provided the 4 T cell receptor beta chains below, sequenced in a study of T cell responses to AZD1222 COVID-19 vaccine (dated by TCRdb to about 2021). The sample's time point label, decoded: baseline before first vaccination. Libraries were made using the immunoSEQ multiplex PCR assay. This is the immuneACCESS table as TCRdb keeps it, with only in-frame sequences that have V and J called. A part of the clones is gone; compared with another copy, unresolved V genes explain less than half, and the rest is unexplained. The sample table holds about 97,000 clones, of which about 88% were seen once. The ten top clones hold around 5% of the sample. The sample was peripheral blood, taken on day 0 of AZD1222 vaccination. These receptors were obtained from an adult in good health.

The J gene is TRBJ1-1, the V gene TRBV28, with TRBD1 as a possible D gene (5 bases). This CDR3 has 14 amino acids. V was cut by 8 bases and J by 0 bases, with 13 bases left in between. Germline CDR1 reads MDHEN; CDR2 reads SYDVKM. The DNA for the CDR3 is TGTGCCAGCTGTCCGGGACCGTTGAACACTGAAGCTTTCTTT. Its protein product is CASCPGPLNTEAFF.

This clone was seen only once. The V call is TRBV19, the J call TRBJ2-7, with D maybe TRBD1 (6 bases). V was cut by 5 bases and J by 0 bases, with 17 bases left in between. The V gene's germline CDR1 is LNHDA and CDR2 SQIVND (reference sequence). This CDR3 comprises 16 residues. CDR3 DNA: TGTGCCAGTAGTGTCCAGGCCAGGGGATTCTCCTACGAGCAGTACTTC. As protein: CASSVQARGFSYEQYF. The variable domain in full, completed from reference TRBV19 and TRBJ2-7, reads DGGITQSPKYLFRKEGQNVTLSCEQNLNHDAMYWYRQDPGQGLRLIYYSQIVNDFQKGDIAEGYSVSREKKESFPLTVTSAQKNPTAFYLCASSVQARGFSYEQYFGPGTRLTVT.

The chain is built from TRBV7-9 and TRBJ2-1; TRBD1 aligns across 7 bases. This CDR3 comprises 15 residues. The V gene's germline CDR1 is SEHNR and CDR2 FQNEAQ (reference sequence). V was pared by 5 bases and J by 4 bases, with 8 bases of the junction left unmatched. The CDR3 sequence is CASSPRDSRYNEQFF. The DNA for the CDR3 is TGTGCCAGCAGCCCCCGGGACAGTAGATACAATGAGCAGTTCTTC.

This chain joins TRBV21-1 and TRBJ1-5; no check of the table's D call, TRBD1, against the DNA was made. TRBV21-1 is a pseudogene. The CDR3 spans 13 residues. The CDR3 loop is CASRKRGDQPQHF. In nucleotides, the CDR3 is TGTGCCAGCAGGAAAAGGGGTGATCAGCCCCAGCATTTT.